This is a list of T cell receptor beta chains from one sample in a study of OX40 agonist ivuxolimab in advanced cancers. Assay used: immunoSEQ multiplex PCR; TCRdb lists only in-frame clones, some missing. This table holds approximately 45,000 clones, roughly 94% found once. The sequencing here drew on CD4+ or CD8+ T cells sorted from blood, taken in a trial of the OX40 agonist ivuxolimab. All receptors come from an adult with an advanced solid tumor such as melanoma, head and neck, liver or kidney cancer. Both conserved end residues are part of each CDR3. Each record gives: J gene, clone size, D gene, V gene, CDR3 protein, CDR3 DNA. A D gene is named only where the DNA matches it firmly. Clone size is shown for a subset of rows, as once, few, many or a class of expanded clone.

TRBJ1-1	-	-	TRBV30	CACSGAENTEAFF	TGTGCCTGCTCAGGGGCTGAGAACACTGAAGCTTTCTTT
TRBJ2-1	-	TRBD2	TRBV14	CASSRLAGGPYNEQFF	TGTGCCAGCAGCCGCCTAGCGGGAGGGCCCTACAATGAGCAGTTCTTC
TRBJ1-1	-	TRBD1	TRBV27	CASSLAGGGTEAFF	TGTGCCAGCAGTTTAGCAGGGGGTGGAACTGAAGCTTTCTTT
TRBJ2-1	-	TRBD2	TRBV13	CASTGGRLAGVYEQFF	TGTGCCAGCACCGGGGGGAGACTAGCGGGAGTTTATGAGCAGTTCTTC
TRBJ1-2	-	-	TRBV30	CAWSEVTGNYGYTF	TGTGCCTGGAGTGAGGTGACGGGTAACTATGGCTACACCTTC
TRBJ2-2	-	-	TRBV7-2	CASSLTGELFF	TGTGCCAGCAGCTTAACCGGGGAGCTGTTTTTT
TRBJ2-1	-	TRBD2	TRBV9	CASSVGGGRYNEQFF	TGTGCCAGCAGCGTAGGTGGCGGGAGGTACAATGAGCAGTTCTTC
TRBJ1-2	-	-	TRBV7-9	CASSPIPTVSNYGYTF	TGTGCCAGCAGCCCAATACCGACAGTCTCTAACTATGGCTACACCTTC
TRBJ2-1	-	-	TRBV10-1	CASSVRKGLPQAVYNEQFF	TGCGCCAGCAGTGTACGAAAGGGACTTCCACAAGCCGTATACAATGAGCAGTTCTTC
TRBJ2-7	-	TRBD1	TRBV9	CASSGTGSYEQYF	TGTGCCAGCAGCGGGACAGGTTCCTACGAGCAGTACTTC
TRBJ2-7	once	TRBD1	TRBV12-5	CASGGDRGHEQYF	TGTGCTAGTGGTGGGGACAGGGGACACGAGCAGTACTTC
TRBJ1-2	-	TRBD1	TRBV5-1	CASTPDRGLYGYTF	TGCGCCAGCACCCCGGACAGGGGGCTTTACGGCTACACCTTC
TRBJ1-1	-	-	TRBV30	CAWGYSLNTEAFF	TGTGCCTGGGGGTACAGTCTGAACACTGAAGCTTTCTTT
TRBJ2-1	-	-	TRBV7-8	CASSYTRFNEQFF	TGTGCCAGCAGCTATACTAGATTCAATGAGCAGTTCTTC
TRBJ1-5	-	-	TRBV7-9	CASSEGGGQPQHF	TGTGCCAGCAGCGAAGGGGGTGGTCAGCCCCAGCATTTT
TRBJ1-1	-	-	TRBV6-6	CASSSRQPAEAFF	TGTGCCAGCAGTTCCCGCCAGCCAGCTGAAGCTTTCTTT